Listed below are T cell receptor beta chains from one sample, sequenced in a study of blood T cells in healthy people across ages. One entry per CDR3 protein results from TCRdb running MiXCR on the 5' RACE reads. Among 800,000 or so distinct CDR3 sequences listed, around 25% were seen once. In addition, the sample was reused for a study of T cells of mothers and their children.

Sequencing input: blood. These receptors all stem from a boy younger than 18 in good health. Each CDR3 is given with its conserved first and last residue. A D gene is named only where the DNA matches it firmly. Part of the rows lack a size; the others show once, few, many or a class for expanded clones.

J: TRBJ2-1
D: -
V: TRBV29-1
size: -
CDR3: CSVRVVGEQFF
DNA: TGCAGCGTGAGAGTGGTAGGTGAGCAGTTCTTC

J: TRBJ2-5
D: -
V: TRBV27
size: few
CDR3: CASSLNGGRETQYF
DNA: TGTGCCAGCAGTTTAAACGGGGGCCGGGAGACCCAGTACTTC

J: TRBJ1-1
D: TRBD1
V: TRBV29-1
size: -
CDR3: CSVLQGAEAFF
DNA: TGCAGCGTTCTACAGGGGGCTGAAGCTTTCTTT

J: TRBJ1-5
D: -
V: TRBV12-3/TRBV12-4
size: -
CDR3: CASSLQGMTQPQHF
DNA: TGTGCCAGCAGTTTACAGGGGATGACTCAGCCCCAGCATTTT

J: TRBJ1-4
D: TRBD1
V: TRBV4-1
size: -
CDR3: CASSQPGTAPNEKLFF
DNA: TGCGCCAGCAGCCAACCCGGGACAGCGCCTAATGAAAAACTGTTTTTT

J: TRBJ2-1
D: -
V: TRBV11-1
size: -
CDR3: CASSLGLGTEYRNEQFF
DNA: TGTGCCAGCAGCTTAGGTTTAGGGACTGAGTATAGGAATGAGCAGTTCTTC

J: TRBJ2-3
D: -
V: TRBV3-1
size: -
CDR3: CASSQSWFFVVGSTDTQYF
DNA: TGTGCCAGCAGCCAATCTTGGTTCTTTGTTGTGGGGTCCACGGATACGCAGTATTTT

J: TRBJ2-3
D: TRBD1
V: TRBV29-1
size: few
CDR3: CSVTLGQELDTQYF
DNA: TGCAGCGTTACACTTGGACAGGAACTAGATACGCAGTATTTT

J: TRBJ2-5
D: TRBD1
V: TRBV20-1
size: few
CDR3: CSAKSGGGETQYF
DNA: TGCAGTGCTAAGTCAGGGGGCGGGGAGACCCAGTACTTC

J: TRBJ2-7
D: TRBD2
V: TRBV20-1
size: -
CDR3: CSAVSGGDTYEQYF
DNA: TGCAGTGCTGTTAGCGGGGGGGATACCTACGAGCAGTACTTC

J: TRBJ2-1
D: -
V: TRBV6-1
size: few
CDR3: CASTEKGGGLYNEQFF
DNA: TGTGCCAGCACCGAAAAGGGGGGTGGACTTTACAATGAGCAGTTCTTC

J: TRBJ1-1
D: -
V: TRBV29-1
size: few
CDR3: CSVAEGRLNTEAFF
DNA: TGCAGCGTTGCTGAGGGGCGGCTGAACACTGAAGCTTTCTTT

J: TRBJ2-1
D: TRBD1
V: TRBV7-2
size: once
CDR3: CASSRQGALNEQFF
DNA: TGTGCCAGCAGCCGGCAGGGGGCTCTAAATGAGCAGTTCTTC

J: TRBJ2-5
D: TRBD2
V: TRBV7-2
size: -
CDR3: CASSSILAGGLQETQYF
DNA: TGTGCCAGCAGCTCCATACTAGCGGGAGGACTCCAAGAGACCCAGTACTTC

J: TRBJ2-6
D: -
V: TRBV18
size: few
CDR3: CASSPKDSPGANVLTF
DNA: TGTGCCAGCTCGCCTAAGGACAGTCCCGGGGCCAACGTCCTGACTTTC

J: TRBJ2-3
D: TRBD1
V: TRBV20-1
size: few
CDR3: CSARRQGRDTQYF
DNA: TGCAGTGCTAGGCGACAGGGGAGAGATACGCAGTATTTT

J: TRBJ1-2
D: -
V: TRBV5-1
size: few
CDR3: CASSLELDYGYTF
DNA: TGCGCCAGCAGCTTGGAACTGGACTATGGCTACACCTTC

J: TRBJ1-2
D: TRBD1
V: TRBV23-1
size: few
CDR3: CASSQSGSSDRGRSYGYTF
DNA: TGCGCCAGCAGTCAATCCGGCTCCTCCGACAGGGGGCGTAGCTATGGCTACACCTTC

J: TRBJ1-2
D: -
V: TRBV5-1
size: -
CDR3: CASRGANYGYTF
DNA: TGCGCCAGCAGAGGTGCTAACTATGGCTACACCTTC

J: TRBJ2-3
D: TRBD2
V: TRBV6-1
size: -
CDR3: CASSDWGRADTQYF
DNA: TGTGCCAGCAGTGATTGGGGGAGGGCAGATACGCAGTATTTT

J: TRBJ2-3
D: TRBD1
V: TRBV13
size: many
CDR3: CASDRAGTDTQYF
DNA: TGTGCCAGTGACAGGGCAGGCACGGATACGCAGTATTTT

J: TRBJ2-1
D: TRBD1
V: TRBV28
size: -
CDR3: CASSRNRGAYNEQFF
DNA: TGTGCCAGCAGTCGAAACAGGGGAGCCTACAATGAGCAGTTCTTC

J: TRBJ2-7
D: TRBD2
V: TRBV12-3/TRBV12-4
size: -
CDR3: CASSNRASGSYEQYF
DNA: TGTGCCAGCAGTAACCGAGCTAGCGGGAGTTACGAGCAGTACTTC

J: TRBJ1-3
D: -
V: TRBV20-1
size: few
CDR3: CSARHNSGNTIYF
DNA: TGCAGTGCTAGACACAACTCTGGAAACACCATATATTTT

J: TRBJ1-3
D: -
V: TRBV20-1
size: few
CDR3: CSAKVIPPDTVYF
DNA: TGCAGTGCTAAAGTCATCCCGCCGGACACCGTATATTTT

J: TRBJ1-2
D: TRBD1
V: TRBV6-5
size: few
CDR3: CASSETGTYGYTF
DNA: TGTGCCAGCAGTGAGACAGGGACCTATGGCTACACCTTC

J: TRBJ2-7
D: TRBD1
V: TRBV6-5
size: -
CDR3: CASTMGQGAYEQYF
DNA: TGTGCCAGCACCATGGGACAGGGGGCCTACGAGCAGTACTTC

J: TRBJ2-7
D: -
V: TRBV9
size: few
CDR3: CASSVGGLGVSDEQYF
DNA: TGTGCCAGCAGCGTAGGTGGTTTGGGGGTTTCGGACGAGCAGTACTTC

J: TRBJ1-5
D: -
V: TRBV12-3/TRBV12-4
size: -
CDR3: CASSLFGVNSNQPQHF
DNA: TGTGCCAGCAGTTTATTCGGGGTAAATAGCAATCAGCCCCAACATTTT

J: TRBJ2-1
D: TRBD2
V: TRBV27
size: -
CDR3: CASSLGGTSVNEQFF
DNA: TGTGCCAGCAGTTTAGGAGGGACTAGTGTGAATGAGCAGTTCTTC

J: TRBJ2-7
D: -
V: TRBV7-9
size: -
CDR3: CASSHHSTESYEQYF
DNA: TGTGCCAGCAGCCACCACTCGACGGAATCCTACGAGCAGTACTTC

J: TRBJ2-3
D: TRBD2
V: TRBV7-2
size: -
CDR3: CASSLLAGASTDTRYF
DNA: TGTGCCAGCAGCCTACTAGCGGGGGCTAGTACAGATACGCGGTATTTT

J: TRBJ1-3
D: -
V: TRBV5-1
size: -
CDR3: CASASNLGNTIYF
DNA: TGCGCCAGCGCGTCAAACCTTGGAAACACCATATATTTT

J: TRBJ2-1
D: TRBD2
V: TRBV12-3/TRBV12-4
size: -
CDR3: CASNPAGTGDNEQFF
DNA: TGTGCCAGCAACCCAGCGGGAACGGGGGACAATGAGCAGTTCTTC

J: TRBJ2-2
D: TRBD1
V: TRBV3-1
size: -
CDR3: CASSHYDRGNTNTGELFF
DNA: TGTGCCAGCAGCCATTATGACAGGGGAAACACGAACACCGGGGAGCTGTTTTTT

J: TRBJ2-7
D: -
V: TRBV4-3
size: -
CDR3: CASSQDNTRAGASYEQYF
DNA: TGCGCCAGCAGCCAAGATAATACCAGGGCAGGTGCCTCCTACGAGCAGTACTTC

J: TRBJ1-2
D: -
V: TRBV27
size: -
CDR3: CASGTLGGPGYGYTF
DNA: TGTGCCAGCGGCACCCTCGGGGGACCGGGTTATGGCTACACCTTC

J: TRBJ2-5
D: TRBD2
V: TRBV2
size: -
CDR3: CASRPTGLAAQETQYF
DNA: TGTGCCAGCAGGCCAACGGGACTAGCGGCTCAAGAGACCCAGTACTTC

J: TRBJ2-1
D: TRBD2
V: TRBV18
size: -
CDR3: CASSPPSGGYSEQFF
DNA: TGTGCCAGCTCACCACCCAGCGGGGGCTACAGTGAGCAGTTCTTC

J: TRBJ2-5
D: -
V: TRBV7-9
size: few
CDR3: CASTTMGPRAQETQYF
DNA: TGTGCCAGCACCACGATGGGACCCAGGGCACAAGAGACCCAGTACTTC

J: TRBJ2-7
D: -
V: TRBV29-1
size: few
CDR3: CSDQGPILVGEQYF
DNA: TGCAGCGACCAAGGACCAATCCTAGTTGGCGAGCAGTACTTC

J: TRBJ2-5
D: TRBD2
V: TRBV2
size: -
CDR3: CASSLGGGAGQETQYF
DNA: TGTGCCAGCAGTCTCGGGGGAGGGGCCGGGCAAGAGACCCAGTACTTC

J: TRBJ2-5
D: -
V: TRBV28
size: many
CDR3: CASSPGQPLGVTQYF
DNA: TGTGCCAGCAGTCCCGGACAGCCTCTAGGGGTGACCCAGTACTTC

J: TRBJ2-5
D: -
V: TRBV29-1
size: -
CDR3: CSVTGEPETQYF
DNA: TGCAGCGTCACGGGAGAACCAGAGACCCAGTACTTC

J: TRBJ2-3
D: -
V: TRBV7-8
size: few
CDR3: CASIKLSVRDTDTQYF
DNA: TGTGCCAGCATTAAGCTCTCTGTCCGGGACACAGATACGCAGTATTTT

J: TRBJ2-3
D: TRBD2
V: TRBV5-4
size: few
CDR3: CASSDLAGGWGDTQYF
DNA: TGTGCCAGCAGCGATTTAGCGGGGGGGTGGGGAGATACGCAGTATTTT

J: TRBJ2-3
D: -
V: TRBV5-4
size: few
CDR3: CASSLAGIRWADTQYF
DNA: TGTGCCAGCAGCTTGGCCGGGATCCGTTGGGCAGATACGCAGTATTTT

J: TRBJ2-5
D: -
V: TRBV7-9
size: -
CDR3: CASSDRDTAETQYF
DNA: TGTGCCAGCAGCGACCGGGACACAGCAGAGACCCAGTACTTC

J: TRBJ2-5
D: -
V: TRBV29-1
size: -
CDR3: CSVTTAQREQYF
DNA: TGCAGCGTTACCACGGCTCAGAGGGAGCAGTACTTC

J: TRBJ2-5
D: TRBD2
V: TRBV4-1
size: few
CDR3: CASSQDLSSGGQETQYF
DNA: TGCGCCAGCAGCCAAGATCTATCTAGCGGGGGTCAAGAGACCCAGTACTTC

J: TRBJ2-7
D: -
V: TRBV7-9
size: -
CDR3: CASSLQGYSEQYF
DNA: TGTGCCAGCAGCTTACAGGGTTATAGCGAGCAGTACTTC

J: TRBJ2-3
D: -
V: TRBV7-2
size: -
CDR3: CASSPPGLTNTDTQYF
DNA: TGTGCCAGCAGCCCGCCGGGACTTACGAACACAGATACGCAGTATTTT

J: TRBJ2-7
D: TRBD2
V: TRBV7-2
size: -
CDR3: CASRPTSGRAYEQYF
DNA: TGTGCCAGCAGACCTACTAGCGGGAGGGCCTACGAGCAGTACTTC